The 14 T cell receptor beta chains given below trace back to one sample, sequenced in a study of blood T cell repertoires in COVID-19. The assay was immunoSEQ multiplex PCR, and TCRdb's table has in-frame clones only and misses some. Of 100,000 to 150,000 clones in the sample, 90% were seen once. The sequencing sample was made of peripheral blood. These receptors were taken from a woman aged 60-75 years with COVID-19, enrolled during active disease.

The chain couples TRBV4-3 to TRBJ1-2; TRBD1 matches at 7 bases. This CDR3 comprises 16 residues. The germline CDR1 and CDR2 sequences are LGHNA and YSLEER. The trim removed 0 bases at V and 4 bases at J, leaving 8 bases unmatched. The CDR3 region is CASSQETGDTSYGYTF. CDR3 DNA: TGCGCCAGCAGCCAAGAAACAGGGGATACCTCCTATGGCTACACCTTC.

As concerns this clone: The CDR3 ends on some other residue instead of the conserved phenylalanine or tryptophan, so this is likely a read error. The DNA is omitted, as the CDR3 cannot be located on it reliably, and the CDR3 follows TCRdb's listing. The CDR3: CASSHRSGLVL. This chain joins TRBV3-1 (or the pseudogene TRBV3-2) and TRBJ1-1; TRBD1, the D gene given by the table, was not confirmed from the DNA. The CDR3 extends over 11 residues, inclusive of both ends. From germline, CDR1 is LGHDT and CDR2 YNNKEL (reference sequence).

The chain combines TRBV28 with TRBJ2-3; 12 bases are a match to TRBD2. V trimming: 5 bases; J trimming: 3 bases; junction bases outside the gene matches: 3. This CDR3 comprises 15 residues. Per the germline V gene, CDR1 is MDHEN and CDR2 is SYDVKM. This CDR3 reads CASSILAGGTDTQYF. The CDR3 nucleotides read TGTGCCAGCAGTATACTAGCGGGGGGAACAGATACGCAGTATTTT.

The CDR3 DNA reads TGTGCCAGCAGCTTATATCGGCAGGTACCTGAAGCTTTCTTT. The encoded protein is CASSLYRQVPEAFF. The V call is TRBV7-8, the J call TRBJ1-1; D is unclear. V lost 2 bases, J lost 6 bases, and 13 bases lay in between. Germline V CDR1 and CDR2: SGHVS, FQNEAQ. The CDR3 sequence is 14 residues long.

The genes are TRBV5-1 and TRBJ2-1, with 13 positions matching TRBD2. Per the germline V gene, CDR1 is SGHRS and CDR2 is YFSETQ. The CDR3 runs 15 residues. Unmatched junction bases numbered 4, after V lost 3 bases and J lost 7 bases. The chain's CDR3 is CASSSSGLAGNEQFF. The CDR3 DNA sequence: TGCGCCAGCAGCTCGTCGGGACTAGCGGGGAATGAGCAGTTCTTC.

The V and J genes are TRBV9 and TRBJ1-1, with 9 bases identical to TRBD1. J gave up 1 base and V 5 bases, and 12 bases lay outside the gene matches. The CDR3 loop spans 17 amino acids. Germline V lookup: CDR1 SGDLS, CDR2 YYNGEE. CDR3 region: CASSPTQGARGNTEAFF. The CDR3 DNA is TGTGCCAGCAGTCCTACACAGGGGGCGAGGGGGAACACTGAAGCTTTCTTT.

CDR3 DNA: TGCAGTGCTAGTATGAAGCGGGGGGCCATACAAGAGACCCAGTACTTC. This sequence encodes CSASMKRGAIQETQYF. This chain connects TRBV20-1 to TRBJ2-5, with TRBD2 matching 9 bases. The CDR3 has 16 amino acids. Per the germline V gene, CDR1 is DFQATT and CDR2 is SNEGSKA (reference sequence). J was trimmed by 2 bases and V by 3 bases; bases with no gene match: 10.

This rearrangement joins TRBV18 to TRBJ2-2; possible D gene TRBD1, 6 bases. V was shortened by 3 bases and J by 1 base, with 9 bases between the two germline ends. The CDR3 is made up of 15 amino acids. CDR1 KGHSH and CDR2 LQKENI come from the germline V gene. The CDR3 region is CASSPGHQNTGELFF. In DNA, the CDR3 is TGTGCCAGCTCACCGGGACATCAGAACACCGGGGAGCTGTTTTTT.

A few counts support this clone. This rearrangement joins TRBV5-4 to TRBJ2-3; TRBD2 might be the D (7 bases). The CDR3 spans 17 residues. Looked up from germline, CDR1 is SGHNT and CDR2 is YYREEE (reference sequence). V lost 3 bases and J lost 6, with 23 bases in between. In DNA, the CDR3 is TGTGCCAGCAGCTCCATGCGGGGGCAGCGGCTATGGGATACGCAGTATTTT. This encodes CASSSMRGQRLWDTQYF.

This clone was counted a single time. The genes are TRBV3-1 (or the pseudogene TRBV3-2) and TRBJ1-2; D is perhaps TRBD1 (6 bases). V was clipped by 4 bases and J by 8 bases, with 29 bases between them. The CDR3 length is 18 residues. Germline-derived CDR1 and CDR2 are LGHDT and YNNKEL (reference sequence). CDR3 protein: CASSPNIGVKAGTRGYTF. DNA of the CDR3: TGTGCCAGCAGCCCCAATATCGGGGTGAAAGCCGGGACAAGAGGCTACACCTTC.

Here the CDR3 DNA reads TGTGCCAGCAGCCGGACAGGGGGGTCTGAAGCTTTCTTT. It codes for CASSRTGGSEAFF. V is TRBV5-6 and J is TRBJ1-1; TRBD1 aligns across 10 bases. Germline V gives CDR1 SGHDT, CDR2 YYEEEE. The trim removed 4 bases at V and 6 bases at J, leaving 3 bases unmatched. CDR3 length: 13 residues.

The sample holds one count of this clone. The chain couples TRBV7-3 to TRBJ1-6, with 8 bases that match TRBD1. V was clipped by 5 bases and J by 9 bases; unmatched bases: 9. Germline V gene sequence: CDR1 SGHTA, CDR2 FQGTGA. The CDR3 is 15 amino acids. CDR3 in amino acids: CASSPNAGGSSPLHF. As DNA, the CDR3 is TGTGCCAGCAGCCCAAATGCAGGGGGCAGTTCACCCCTCCACTTT.

This clone has only one observation. This sequence joins TRBV7-2 and TRBJ2-2; 9 bases agree with TRBD2. This CDR3 has 16 amino acids. Losses at the gene ends were 0 bases for V and 6 bases for J; bases not matched to a gene: 5. Germline values: CDR1 SGHTA, CDR2 FQGNSA. The CDR3 region is CASSLALASGAGELFF. The CDR3, as DNA: TGTGCCAGCAGCTTAGCGCTGGCTAGCGGGGCCGGGGAGCTGTTTTTT.

The chain joins TRBV7-9 to TRBJ1-1, with D possibly matching TRBD1 (5 bases). V dropped 5 bases and J dropped 7 bases, with 14 bases sitting between them. The CDR3 is 13 amino acids. Germline V gene lookup returns CDR1 SEHNR and CDR2 FQNEAQ (reference sequence). The CDR3 region has the DNA TGTGCCAGCAGCCACGCTAGTACAGGTGAAGCTTTCTTT. As protein: CASSHASTGEAFF.